The 29 T cell receptor beta chains below come from one sample, sequenced in a study of T cells expressing NK-cell markers. Using the 5' RACE reads, TCRdb records one entry per CDR3 protein without DNA. The sample shows about 110,000 distinct CDR3 sequences, and about 18% sits with its ten largest clones. The sample taken for sequencing was blood T cells: a sorted CD56 or NKG2C T cell subset, CD4+ or CD8+ T cells, or bulk PBMC T cells (not recorded which). The receptors come from a woman aged 18-70 years in good health.

The rearrangement links TRBV29-1 to TRBJ2-1; the TCRdb D gene call, TRBD2, has no DNA to confirm it. Per germline, CDR1 SQVTM and CDR2 ANQGSEA. The CDR3 covers 15 residues. CDR3 loop: CSVPLRAITYNEQFF.

The V gene is TRBV20-1, the J gene TRBJ2-1. The length of the CDR3 is 16 residues. The germline V gene has CDR1 DFQATT and CDR2 SNEGSKA (reference sequence). The chain's CDR3 is CSARNSAGGPYNEQFF.

The CDR3 loop reads CASSHNQGVVANTIYF. The chain has TRBV4-3 and TRBJ1-3; TCRdb's D call, TRBD1, is unchecked because there is no DNA. This CDR3 region has 16 residues. Germline V gene lookup returns CDR1 LGHNA and CDR2 YSLEER.

The chain has TRBV12-3 or TRBV12-4 and TRBJ1-2. The CDR3 contains 14 residues. The chain's CDR3 is CASSFGPDPYGYTF.

The rearrangement links TRBV6-1 to TRBJ2-3; TCRdb's D gene call, TRBD1, goes unchecked for lack of DNA. CDR1 is MNHNS, CDR2 SASEGT, per germline. The CDR3 is 14 residues long. CDR3: CASDRDRVTDTQYF.

The chain uses TRBV29-1 and TRBJ2-1; TCRdb's assignment of TRBD1 cannot be checked, as there is no DNA. This CDR3 region has 11 residues. Germline loops: CDR1 SQVTM, CDR2 ANQGSEA. The CDR3 here is CSDGTDNEQFF.

The chain uses TRBV5-5 and TRBJ1-1. CDR3 length equals 14 residues. The germline V gene encodes CDR1 SGHKS and CDR2 YYEKEE (reference sequence). Here the CDR3 reads CASSLFLENTEAFF.

The chain is built from TRBV24-1 and TRBJ1-2. Germline assignment: CDR1 KGHDR and CDR2 SFDVKD. This CDR3 comprises 11 residues. The CDR3 region is CATSDGDGYTF.

The chain is built from TRBV28 and TRBJ2-7; TCRdb names TRBD2, which stays unverified in the absence of DNA. CDR3 length: 14 amino acids. The germline gives CDR1 MDHEN, CDR2 SYDVKM. The CDR3 region is CASSEGPNIYEQYF.

The J gene is TRBJ1-1, the V gene TRBV6-2 or TRBV6-3; checking the TCRdb D call of TRBD1 is not possible without DNA. This CDR3 contains 13 residues. Germline CDR1 MNHEY, CDR2 SVGEGT. CDR3 protein: CAIDRAPNTEAFF.

The chain combines TRBV3-1 with TRBJ2-1; TCRdb's D gene call, TRBD2, goes unchecked for lack of DNA. The CDR3 contains 15 residues. The germline CDR1 and CDR2 sequences are LGHDT and YNNKEL (reference sequence). The CDR3: CASSLTSGRSDEQFF.

The chain joins TRBV28 to TRBJ2-7; TCRdb proposes TRBD1, but this gene call is untestable without DNA. The CDR3 is 14 amino acids. Germline V gene data show CDR1 as MDHEN and CDR2 as SYDVKM. The CDR3 loop reads CASRLSGPGYEQYF. The entire variable domain, with the rest obtained from reference TRBV28 and TRBJ2-7, is as follows: DVKVTQSSRYLVKRTGEKVFLECVQDMDHENMFWYRQDPGLGLRLIYFSYDVKMKEKGDIPEGYSVSREKKERFSLILESASTNQTSMYLCASRLSGPGYEQYFGPGTRLTVT.

The chain is built from TRBV6-1 and TRBJ1-2. This CDR3 comprises 16 residues. Germline V gives CDR1 MNHNS, CDR2 SASEGT. The CDR3 here is CASRPPQIRANYGYTF.

The rearrangement uses TRBV4-3 and TRBJ2-1; TCRdb outputs TRBD1, but without DNA this stays unchecked. The CDR3 is 14 amino acids. The germline gives CDR1 LGHNA, CDR2 YSLEER. The CDR3 sequence: CASSQSTGWNEQFF.

J is TRBJ2-1 and V is TRBV6-2 or TRBV6-3; TCRdb's D call, TRBD2, is unchecked because there is no DNA. Germline values: CDR1 MNHEY, CDR2 SVGEGT. This CDR3 spans 20 amino acids. The CDR3 is CASSYSLAVGGPESWNEQFF.

This chain joins TRBV9 and TRBJ2-1; the D call of TRBD2 rests on TCRdb alone, since no DNA is present to check it. CDR3 length: 16 amino acids. CDR1 is SGDLS and CDR2 is YYNGEE in the germline V gene. CDR3 sequence: CASSDPLAGIYNEQFF. Full variable domain (outside the CDR3, taken from reference TRBV9 and TRBJ2-1): DSGVTQTPKHLITATGQRVTLRCSPRSGDLSVYWYQQSLDQGLQFLIQYYNGEERAKGNILERFSAQQFPDLHSELNLSSLELGDSALYFCASSDPLAGIYNEQFFGPGTRLTVL.

The rearrangement links TRBV7-2 to TRBJ2-1; TCRdb's D call, TRBD2, is unchecked because there is no DNA. Germline V gene sequence: CDR1 SGHTA, CDR2 FQGNSA. The CDR3 has 17 residues. CDR3 amino acids: CASSFNQGLRAYNEQFF.

The chain is built from TRBV7-9 and TRBJ2-7. The CDR3 extends over 12 amino acids. The germline V gene encodes CDR1 SEHNR and CDR2 FQNEAQ (reference sequence). The CDR3 reads CASSLALHEQYF.

This chain links TRBV12-3 or TRBV12-4 with TRBJ1-1; TCRdb selects TRBD1, and the lack of DNA leaves this call unchecked. CDR3 length equals 12 residues. CDR3 in amino acids: CASSWGTPEAFF.

J is TRBJ2-1 and V is TRBV28; the TRBD2 assignment by TCRdb is unverifiable without DNA. The CDR3 is 15 residues long. Germline V gene lookup returns CDR1 MDHEN and CDR2 SYDVKM. The CDR3: CASSVPGLVYNEQFF.

The rearrangement joins TRBV20-1 to TRBJ2-1. CDR3 length: 12 residues. The germline CDR1 and CDR2 sequences are DFQATT and SNEGSKA (reference sequence). The CDR3 loop is CSARDLNNEQFF.

The chain has TRBV19 and TRBJ2-1; TCRdb indicates TRBD1, and absent DNA this call remains unverified. Germline assignment: CDR1 LNHDA and CDR2 SQIVND (reference sequence). The CDR3 spans 12 residues. CDR3 in amino acids: CASGQAYNEQFF.

This chain connects TRBV6-1 to TRBJ2-3; TCRdb names TRBD2, which stays unverified in the absence of DNA. The CDR3 is 17 residues long. Per germline, CDR1 MNHNS and CDR2 SASEGT. The CDR3: CASRSDVAGGLADTQYF.

The gene calls are TRBV3-1 and TRBJ2-1; TCRdb reports TRBD2, a call that lacks DNA to check it against. The CDR3 contains 16 residues. The germline CDR1 and CDR2 sequences are LGHDT and YNNKEL (reference sequence). The CDR3 loop is CASSQLLAGVQGEQFF.

The rearrangement uses TRBV27 and TRBJ1-2; with no DNA, the TCRdb D assignment of TRBD1 cannot be verified. CDR3 length: 13 amino acids. Germline assignment: CDR1 MNHEY and CDR2 SMNVEV (reference sequence). The chain's CDR3 is CASRDRGFYGYTF.

The CDR3 sequence is CASSYSHRGVNNEQFF. This rearrangement joins TRBV6-5 to TRBJ2-1; as DNA is missing, the TRBD1 call by TCRdb cannot be tested. The germline CDR1 and CDR2 sequences are MNHEY and SVGAGI. The CDR3 length is 16 residues.

The CDR3 reads CASTPPSGNVDEQFF. The rearrangement uses TRBV28 and TRBJ2-1; TCRdb proposes TRBD2, but this gene call is untestable without DNA. This CDR3 region has 15 residues. The germline gives CDR1 MDHEN, CDR2 SYDVKM.

The chain carries TRBV7-9 and TRBJ1-6. Germline V gene lookup returns CDR1 SEHNR and CDR2 FQNEAQ (reference sequence). This CDR3 comprises 15 residues. The CDR3 protein is CASRDPTERNSPLHF.

The chain couples TRBV7-2 to TRBJ2-7; lacking DNA, the TRBD1 call made by TCRdb goes unchecked. Germline CDR1 SGHTA, CDR2 FQGNSA. The CDR3 is 14 amino acids. The CDR3: CASSPGTGGDEQYF.